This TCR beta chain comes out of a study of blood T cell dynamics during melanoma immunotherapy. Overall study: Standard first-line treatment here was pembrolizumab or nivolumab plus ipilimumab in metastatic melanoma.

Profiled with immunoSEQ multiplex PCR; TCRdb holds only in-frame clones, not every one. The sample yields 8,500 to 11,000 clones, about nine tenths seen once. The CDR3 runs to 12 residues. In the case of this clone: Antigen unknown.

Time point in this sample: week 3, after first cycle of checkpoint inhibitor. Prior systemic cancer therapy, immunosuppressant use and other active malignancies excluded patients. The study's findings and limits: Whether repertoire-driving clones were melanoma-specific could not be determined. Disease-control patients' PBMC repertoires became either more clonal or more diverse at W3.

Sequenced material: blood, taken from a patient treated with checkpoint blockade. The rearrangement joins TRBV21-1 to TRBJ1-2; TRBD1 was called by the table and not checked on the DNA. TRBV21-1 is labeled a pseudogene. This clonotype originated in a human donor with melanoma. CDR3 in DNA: TGTGCCAGCAGCAAAGTTAACAGGGGGGTCACCTTC. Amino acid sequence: CASSKVNRGVTF.